One sample yielded the 6 T cell receptor beta chains listed below, sequenced in a study of blood T cell repertoires in COVID-19. Using immunoSEQ multiplex PCR, the repertoire was profiled, and TCRdb retains in-frame clones only, with some absent. This table has some 130,000 clones, 65% to 80% appearing once. The sequencing input was peripheral blood. These receptors came from a man aged 55 to 70 with acute or convalescent COVID-19.

The genes are TRBV28 and TRBJ2-3, with 11 bases that match TRBD1. This CDR3 has 17 amino acids. V trimming: 5 bases; J trimming: 1 base; junction bases outside the gene matches: 8. CDR1 MDHEN and CDR2 SYDVKM come from the germline V gene. CDR3 loop: CASSTPGQGVGTDTQYF. CDR3 coding DNA: TGTGCCAGCAGTACCCCGGGACAGGGGGTGGGCACAGATACGCAGTATTTT.

This clone was seen once. V gene TRBV18 combines with J gene TRBJ2-7; D is perhaps TRBD2 (5 bases). Germline CDR1 KGHSH, CDR2 LQKENI. V gave up 6 bases and J gave up 5 bases, with 20 bases separating them. The CDR3 is 15 residues long. CDR3 protein: CASSVRAGIGHEQYF. CDR3 sequence (DNA): TGTGCCAGCTCGGTCCGGGCCGGGATTGGTCACGAGCAGTACTTC.

This chain uses TRBV7-8 with TRBJ1-1; 9 bases line up with TRBD1. The junction had 5 bases not matched to a gene; V was cut back by 4 bases and J by 5 bases. Germline V gene sequence: CDR1 SGHVS, CDR2 FQNEAQ. CDR3 size: 14 residues. DNA of the CDR3: TGTGCCAGCAGCTCCGGGACAGGGAGGACTGAAGCTTTCTTT. This codes for CASSSGTGRTEAFF.

The rearrangement joins TRBV10-3 to TRBJ1-6, with 8 positions matching TRBD1. Germline V lookup: CDR1 ENHRY, CDR2 SYGVKD. This CDR3 has 13 amino acids. The V and J ends lost 11 bases and 9 bases, in that order; junction bases with no gene match: 9. CDR3 region: CASTAGGGSPLHF. Here the CDR3 DNA reads TGTGCCTCAACGGCAGGGGGCGGTTCACCCCTCCACTTT.

This chain links TRBV30 with TRBJ1-1, with no clear D. Per germline, CDR1 GTSNPN and CDR2 SVGIG (reference sequence). The ends were cut back, 0 bases at V and 3 bases at J, with 8 bases in the middle. CDR3 length equals 13 residues. As DNA, the CDR3 is TGTGCCTGGAGTGTACGGGAGGACACTGAAGCTTTCTTT. Amino acids: CAWSVREDTEAFF.

The J gene is TRBJ1-1, the V gene TRBV28, with TRBD1 matching over 8 bases. This CDR3 spans 12 amino acids. With V trimmed by 6 bases and J by 8 bases, 5 bases remained unmatched. The germline gives CDR1 MDHEN, CDR2 SYDVKM. For the CDR3, the DNA is TGTGCCAGCAGGCTCTGGACAGGGGAAGCTTTCTTT. Its protein product is CASRLWTGEAFF.